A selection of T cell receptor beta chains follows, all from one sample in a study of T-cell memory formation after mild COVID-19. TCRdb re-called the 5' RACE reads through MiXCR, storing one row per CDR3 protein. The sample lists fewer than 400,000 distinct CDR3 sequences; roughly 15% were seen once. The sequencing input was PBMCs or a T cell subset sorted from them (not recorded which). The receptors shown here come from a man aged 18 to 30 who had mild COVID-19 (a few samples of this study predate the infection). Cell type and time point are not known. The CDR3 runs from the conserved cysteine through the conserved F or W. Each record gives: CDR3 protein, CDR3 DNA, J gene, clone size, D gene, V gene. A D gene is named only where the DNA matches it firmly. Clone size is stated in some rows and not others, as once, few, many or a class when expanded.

CDR3 protein: CASSQENPSPLHF
CDR3 DNA: TGCGCCAGCAGCCAAGAGAATCCGTCACCCCTCCACTTT
J gene: TRBJ1-6
clone size: once
D gene: NA
V gene: TRBV4-1

CDR3 protein: CASSQESNEKLFF
CDR3 DNA: TGTGCCAGCAGCCAAGAATCAAATGAAAAACTGTTTTTT
J gene: TRBJ1-4
clone size: few
D gene: NA
V gene: TRBV3-1

CDR3 protein: CASSPRWDRVNTEAFF
CDR3 DNA: TGTGCCAGCAGCCCCCGGTGGGACAGGGTGAACACTGAAGCTTTCTTT
J gene: TRBJ1-1
clone size: few
D gene: TRBD1
V gene: TRBV7-9

CDR3 protein: CASSLSEKGAFF
CDR3 DNA: TGTGCCAGCAGCTTGTCCGAGAAGGGAGCTTTCTTT
J gene: TRBJ1-1
clone size: many
D gene: NA
V gene: TRBV7-9

CDR3 protein: CASKPGRYSNQPQHF
CDR3 DNA: TGTGCCAGCAAACCGGGGAGATATAGCAATCAGCCCCAGCATTTT
J gene: TRBJ1-5
clone size: NA
D gene: NA
V gene: TRBV6-6

CDR3 protein: CASSLRLAGRVRNEQFF
CDR3 DNA: TGCGCCAGCAGCTTAAGACTAGCGGGGCGGGTACGCAATGAGCAGTTCTTC
J gene: TRBJ2-1
clone size: NA
D gene: TRBD2
V gene: TRBV5-1

CDR3 protein: CASSQDLVGPEAYEQYF
CDR3 DNA: TGCGCCAGCAGCCAAGATCTCGTAGGGCCGGAAGCCTACGAGCAGTACTTC
J gene: TRBJ2-7
clone size: few
D gene: NA
V gene: TRBV4-3

CDR3 protein: CASSLSGVAEKLFF
CDR3 DNA: TGTGCCAGCAGTTTATCGGGGGTAGCGGAAAAACTGTTTTTT
J gene: TRBJ1-4
clone size: few
D gene: NA
V gene: TRBV12-3/TRBV12-4

CDR3 protein: CASSFAGLAGDTQYF
CDR3 DNA: TGTGCCAGCAGCTTTGCGGGCCTGGCCGGAGATACGCAGTATTTT
J gene: TRBJ2-3
clone size: few
D gene: NA
V gene: TRBV7-2

CDR3 protein: CASSSGTGEYF
CDR3 DNA: TGCGCCAGCAGCTCCGGGACAGGGGAATACTTC
J gene: TRBJ2-4
clone size: few
D gene: TRBD1
V gene: TRBV5-1

CDR3 protein: CASSHTTGGDGYTF
CDR3 DNA: TGTGCCAGCAGTCACACCACAGGGGGTGATGGCTACACCTTC
J gene: TRBJ1-2
clone size: NA
D gene: TRBD1
V gene: TRBV6-6

CDR3 protein: CSVAIAGAHNEQFF
CDR3 DNA: TGCAGCGTGGCAATAGCGGGGGCCCACAATGAGCAGTTCTTC
J gene: TRBJ2-1
clone size: few
D gene: TRBD2
V gene: TRBV29-1

CDR3 protein: CASSFRGQAYEQYF
CDR3 DNA: TGTGCCAGCAGTTTCAGAGGGCAAGCCTACGAGCAGTACTTC
J gene: TRBJ2-7
clone size: many
D gene: NA
V gene: TRBV27

CDR3 protein: CASSPSRGRGTIRELFF
CDR3 DNA: TGCGCCAGCAGCCCCAGTCGGGGGCGAGGCACTATCAGGGAGCTGTTTTTT
J gene: TRBJ2-2
clone size: many
D gene: NA
V gene: TRBV5-1

CDR3 protein: CASSWTALNSPLHF
CDR3 DNA: TGTGCCAGCAGTTGGACAGCGCTCAACTCACCCCTCCACTTT
J gene: TRBJ1-6
clone size: few
D gene: NA
V gene: TRBV28

CDR3 protein: CASSLGQGAITDTQYF
CDR3 DNA: TGCGCCAGCAGCTTGGGACAGGGGGCGATCACAGATACGCAGTATTTT
J gene: TRBJ2-3
clone size: many
D gene: TRBD1
V gene: TRBV5-1

CDR3 protein: CASSKTTEAFF
CDR3 DNA: TGTGCCAGCAGCAAAACAACTGAAGCTTTCTTT
J gene: TRBJ1-1
clone size: few
D gene: NA
V gene: TRBV12-3/TRBV12-4

CDR3 protein: CASSLRGRSNTGELFF
CDR3 DNA: TGTGCCAGCAGCTTGCGCGGCAGGTCGAACACCGGGGAGCTGTTTTTT
J gene: TRBJ2-2
clone size: NA
D gene: NA
V gene: TRBV5-6

CDR3 protein: CASSLVGQGARQFF
CDR3 DNA: TGTGCCAGCAGCTTGGTGGGACAGGGGGCGCGGCAGTTCTTC
J gene: TRBJ2-1
clone size: few
D gene: TRBD1
V gene: TRBV5-6

CDR3 protein: CATSDGTSGGTGELFF
CDR3 DNA: TGTGCCACCAGTGATGGGACTAGCGGGGGCACCGGGGAGCTGTTTTTT
J gene: TRBJ2-2
clone size: few
D gene: TRBD2
V gene: TRBV24-1